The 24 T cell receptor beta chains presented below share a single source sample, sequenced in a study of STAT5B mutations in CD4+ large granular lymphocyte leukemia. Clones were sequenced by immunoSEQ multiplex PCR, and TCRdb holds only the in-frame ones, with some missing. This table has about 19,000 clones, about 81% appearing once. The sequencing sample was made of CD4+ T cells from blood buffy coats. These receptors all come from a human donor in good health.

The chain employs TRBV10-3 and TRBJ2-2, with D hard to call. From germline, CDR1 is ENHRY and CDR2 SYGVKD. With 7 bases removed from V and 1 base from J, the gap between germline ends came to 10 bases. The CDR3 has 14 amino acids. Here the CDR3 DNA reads TGTGCCATCACCCGGACGGAGAACACCGGGGAGCTGTTTTTT. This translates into CAITRTENTGELFF.

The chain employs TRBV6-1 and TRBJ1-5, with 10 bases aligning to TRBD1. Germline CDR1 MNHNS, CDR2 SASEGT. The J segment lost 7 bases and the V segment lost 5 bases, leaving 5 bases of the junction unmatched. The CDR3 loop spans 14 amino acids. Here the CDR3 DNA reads TGTGCCAGCAGTCCGGGACAGGGGAGGCAGCCCCAGCATTTT. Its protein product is CASSPGQGRQPQHF.

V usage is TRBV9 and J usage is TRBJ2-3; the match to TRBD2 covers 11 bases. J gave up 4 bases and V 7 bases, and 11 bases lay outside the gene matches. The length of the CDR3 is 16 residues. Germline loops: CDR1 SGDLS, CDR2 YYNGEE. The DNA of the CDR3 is TGTGCCAGCGGAAACGCCGGGACTAGCGGTCCAGATACGCAGTATTTT. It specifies CASGNAGTSGPDTQYF.

DNA of the CDR3: TGTGCTAGTGTTCCCGGGACAGGCTACGAGCAGTACTTC. This gives the protein CASVPGTGYEQYF. This chain uses TRBV12-5 with TRBJ2-7; TRBD1 matches at 8 bases. Germline-derived CDR1 and CDR2 are LGHNT and FRNRAP. The CDR3 runs 13 residues. The trim removed 7 bases at V and 3 bases at J, leaving 5 bases unmatched.

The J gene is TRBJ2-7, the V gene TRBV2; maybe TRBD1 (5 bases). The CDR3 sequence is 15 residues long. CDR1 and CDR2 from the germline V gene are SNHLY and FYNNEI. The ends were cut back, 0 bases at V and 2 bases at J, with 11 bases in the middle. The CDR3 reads CASSEAQGWTYEQYF. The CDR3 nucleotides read TGTGCCAGCAGTGAAGCCCAGGGTTGGACCTACGAGCAGTACTTC.

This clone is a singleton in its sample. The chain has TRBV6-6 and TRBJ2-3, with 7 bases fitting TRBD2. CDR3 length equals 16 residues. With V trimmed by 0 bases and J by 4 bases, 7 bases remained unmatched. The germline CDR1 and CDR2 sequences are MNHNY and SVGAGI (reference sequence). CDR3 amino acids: CASSYSAGAEADTQYF. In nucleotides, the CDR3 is TGTGCCAGCAGTTACTCGGCGGGAGCGGAGGCAGATACGCAGTATTTT.

CDR3: CASSLVRTNYNEQFF. CDR3 coding DNA: TGTGCCAGCAGCTTGGTCCGGACTAACTACAATGAGCAGTTCTTC. The gene calls are TRBV5-6 and TRBJ2-1, with a possible D match to TRBD2 (6 bases). The germline CDR1 and CDR2 sequences are SGHDT and YYEEEE. The CDR3 loop spans 15 amino acids. V lost 0 bases and J lost 3, with 10 bases in between.

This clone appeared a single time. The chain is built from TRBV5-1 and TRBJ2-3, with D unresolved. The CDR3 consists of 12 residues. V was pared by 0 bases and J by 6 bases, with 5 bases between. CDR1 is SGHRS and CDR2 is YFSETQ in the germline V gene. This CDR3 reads CASSLGADTQYF. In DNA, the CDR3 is TGCGCCAGCAGCTTGGGAGCGGATACGCAGTATTTT.

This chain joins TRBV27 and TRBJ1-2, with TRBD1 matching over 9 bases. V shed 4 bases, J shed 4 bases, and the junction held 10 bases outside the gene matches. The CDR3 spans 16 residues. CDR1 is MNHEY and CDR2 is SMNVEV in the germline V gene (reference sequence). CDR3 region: CASSSMAGTGIYGYTF. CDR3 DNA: TGTGCCAGCAGTTCAATGGCGGGGACAGGGATCTATGGCTACACCTTC.

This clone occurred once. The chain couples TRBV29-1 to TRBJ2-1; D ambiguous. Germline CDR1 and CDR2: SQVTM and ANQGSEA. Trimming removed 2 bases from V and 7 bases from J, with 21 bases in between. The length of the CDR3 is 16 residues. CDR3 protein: CSVEFPGSDFKNEQFF. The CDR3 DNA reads TGCAGCGTTGAATTTCCGGGCTCGGATTTTAAGAATGAGCAGTTCTTC.

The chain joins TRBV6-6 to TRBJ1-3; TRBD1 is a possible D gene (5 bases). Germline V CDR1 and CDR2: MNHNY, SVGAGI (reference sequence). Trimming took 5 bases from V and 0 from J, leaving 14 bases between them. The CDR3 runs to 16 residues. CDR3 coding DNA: TGTGCCAGCAGTACTTGGCGGGGGATCTCTGGAAACACCATATATTTT. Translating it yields CASSTWRGISGNTIYF.

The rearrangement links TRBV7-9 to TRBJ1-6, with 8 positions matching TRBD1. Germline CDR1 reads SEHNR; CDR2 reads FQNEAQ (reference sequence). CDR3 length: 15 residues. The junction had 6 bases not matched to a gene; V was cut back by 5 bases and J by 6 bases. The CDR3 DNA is TGTGCCAGCAGCCCCGGACAGGGAGGTAATTCACCCCTCCACTTT. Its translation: CASSPGQGGNSPLHF.

CDR3 nucleotide sequence: TGTGCCTCCTCCCCCGGGCTCGAAGGGAACGAGCAGTACTTC. It codes for CASSPGLEGNEQYF. This chain links TRBV30 with TRBJ2-7; no reliable D call. CDR3 length equals 14 residues. Between the trimmed V and J ends, which lost 7 bases and 5 bases, there was a span of 21 bases. Germline CDR1 is GTSNPN and CDR2 is SVGIG (reference sequence).

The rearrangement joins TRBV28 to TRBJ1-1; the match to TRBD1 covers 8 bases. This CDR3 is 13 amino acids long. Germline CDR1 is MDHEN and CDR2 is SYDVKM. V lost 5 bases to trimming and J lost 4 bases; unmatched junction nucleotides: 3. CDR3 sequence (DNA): TGTGCCAGCAGTAGAACAGGGGGCACTGAAGCTTTCTTT. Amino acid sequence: CASSRTGGTEAFF.

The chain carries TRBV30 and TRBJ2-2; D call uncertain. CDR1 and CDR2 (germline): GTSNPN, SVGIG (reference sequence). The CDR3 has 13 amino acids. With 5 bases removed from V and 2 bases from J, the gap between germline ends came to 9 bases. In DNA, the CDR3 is TGTGCCTGGTTGCCGCATAACACCGGGGAGCTGTTTTTT. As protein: CAWLPHNTGELFF.

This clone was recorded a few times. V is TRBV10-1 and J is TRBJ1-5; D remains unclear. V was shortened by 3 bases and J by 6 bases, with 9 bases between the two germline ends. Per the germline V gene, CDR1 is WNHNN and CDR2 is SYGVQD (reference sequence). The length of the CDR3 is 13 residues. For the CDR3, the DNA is TGCGCCAGCAGTGAATCGGGAAGTCAGCCCCAGCATTTT. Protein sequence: CASSESGSQPQHF.

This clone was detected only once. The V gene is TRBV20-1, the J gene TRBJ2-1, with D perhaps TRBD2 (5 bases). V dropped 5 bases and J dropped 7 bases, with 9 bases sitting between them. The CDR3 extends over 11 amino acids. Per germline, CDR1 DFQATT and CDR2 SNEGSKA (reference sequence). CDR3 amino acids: CSADGMNEQFF. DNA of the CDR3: TGCAGTGCTGACGGGATGAATGAGCAGTTCTTC.

CDR3 in DNA: TGTGCCAGCACTAGCCTAGCGGGAGAGGGCAATGAGCAGTTCTTC. Translating it yields CASTSLAGEGNEQFF. The chain has TRBV2 and TRBJ2-1, with 10 nucleotides matching TRBD2. Germline V gene sequence: CDR1 SNHLY, CDR2 FYNNEI. This CDR3 has 15 residues. Trimming removed 7 bases from V and 6 bases from J; junction bases left unmatched: 9.

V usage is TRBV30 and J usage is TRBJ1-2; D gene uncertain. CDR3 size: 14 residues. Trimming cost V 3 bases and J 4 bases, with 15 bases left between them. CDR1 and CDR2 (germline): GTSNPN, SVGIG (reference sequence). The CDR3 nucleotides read TGTGCCTGGAGCTCAAAGGATAAAACCTATGGCTACACCTTC. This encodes CAWSSKDKTYGYTF.

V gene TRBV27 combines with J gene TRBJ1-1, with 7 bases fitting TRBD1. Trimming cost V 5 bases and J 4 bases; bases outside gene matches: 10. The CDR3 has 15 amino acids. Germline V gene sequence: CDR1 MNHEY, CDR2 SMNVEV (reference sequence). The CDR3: CASSATPQGSTEAFF. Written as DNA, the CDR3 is TGTGCCAGCAGTGCAACCCCACAGGGGAGCACTGAAGCTTTCTTT.

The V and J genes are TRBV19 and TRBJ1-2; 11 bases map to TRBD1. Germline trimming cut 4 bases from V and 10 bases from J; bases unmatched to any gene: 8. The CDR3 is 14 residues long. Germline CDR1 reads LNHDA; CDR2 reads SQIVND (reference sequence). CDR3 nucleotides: TGTGCCAGTAGTACAGGAGGGACAGGGGGAAACTACACCTTC. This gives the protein CASSTGGTGGNYTF. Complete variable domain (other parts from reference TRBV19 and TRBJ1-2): DGGITQSPKYLFRKEGQNVTLSCEQNLNHDAMYWYRQDPGQGLRLIYYSQIVNDFQKGDIAEGYSVSREKKESFPLTVTSAQKNPTAFYLCASSTGGTGGNYTFGSGTRLTVV.

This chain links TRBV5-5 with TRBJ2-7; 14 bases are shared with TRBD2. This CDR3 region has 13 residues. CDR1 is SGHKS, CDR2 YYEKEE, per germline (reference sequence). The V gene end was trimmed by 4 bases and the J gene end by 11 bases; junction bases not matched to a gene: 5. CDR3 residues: CASSQGLAGVEYF. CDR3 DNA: TGTGCCAGCAGCCAGGGACTAGCGGGAGTTGAGTACTTC. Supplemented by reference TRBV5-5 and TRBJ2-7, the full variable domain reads DAGVTQSPTHLIKTRGQQVTLRCSPISGHKSVSWYQQVLGQGPQFIFQYYEKEERGRGNFPDRFSARQFPNYSSELNVNALLLGDSALYLCASSQGLAGVEYFGPGTRLTVT.

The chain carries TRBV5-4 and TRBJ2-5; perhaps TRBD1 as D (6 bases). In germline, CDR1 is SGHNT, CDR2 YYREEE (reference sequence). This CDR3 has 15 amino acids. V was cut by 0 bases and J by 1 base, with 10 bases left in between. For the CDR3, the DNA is TGTGCCAGCAGCTTGGAACAGGGTGTCCAAGAGACCCAGTACTTC. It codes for CASSLEQGVQETQYF.

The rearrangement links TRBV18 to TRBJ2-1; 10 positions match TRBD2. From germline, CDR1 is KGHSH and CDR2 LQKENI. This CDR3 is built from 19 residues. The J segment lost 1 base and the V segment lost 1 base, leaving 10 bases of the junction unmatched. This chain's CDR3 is CASSPRVSGRAGSYNEQFF. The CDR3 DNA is TGTGCCAGCTCACCACGGGTCAGCGGGAGGGCGGGATCCTACAATGAGCAGTTCTTC.